The TCR beta chain under discussion was sequenced for a study of Tregs in tolerant kidney transplant recipients. Turning to the study itself: CD4+CD25+CD127- cells came from approximately three-day belatacept mixed lymphocyte reactions, some with approximately five-day graft donor restimulation. Antibodies separated recipient from donor cells.

This CDR3 contains 14 residues. Germline CDR1 is SGHRS and CDR2 is YFSETQ. V lost 0 bases and J lost 5, with 11 bases in between. Sequenced by immunoSEQ multiplex PCR; TCRdb stores in-frame clones only, minus some. This table holds approximately 44,000 clones, over 95% found once. Note on this clone: Its antigen is currently unknown.

Notes on the study in general: Validation in larger populations is needed because few patients were studied. Biological reproducibility was not directly addressed in this study.

The TCR originated in a human donor in good health. Material: Tregs from blood cultured with allogeneic cells. The chain has TRBV5-1 and TRBJ2-5; TRBD2 might be the D (5 bases). CDR3 in amino acids: CASSLGTGPETQYF. The CDR3 nucleotides are TGCGCCAGCAGCTTGGGGACTGGCCCGGAGACCCAGTACTTC.